These 28 T cell receptor beta chains came from one sample sequenced in a study of technical replicates of blood from a handful of donors. The table came from immunoSEQ multiplex PCR; TCRdb's copy has only in-frame clones and leaves some out. The sample consists of tens of thousands of clones, around 94% of them appearing once. Sequenced: T cells isolated from PBMCs. These receptor sequences come from a human donor in good health.

The V and J genes are TRBV7-2 and TRBJ1-1; D possibly corresponds to TRBD1 (5 bases). Germline V gene sequence: CDR1 SGHTA, CDR2 FQGNSA. The CDR3 is 14 amino acids. V lost 2 bases to trimming and J lost 4 bases, with 11 bases between them. This CDR3 reads CASSLILGLTEAFF. The CDR3 nucleotides are TGTGCCAGCAGCTTAATATTGGGACTCACTGAAGCTTTCTTT.

V and J are TRBV19 and TRBJ2-3; 10 nucleotides match TRBD2. Trimming removed 3 bases from V and 2 bases from J; junction bases left unmatched: 5. The germline CDR1 and CDR2 sequences are LNHDA and SQIVND (reference sequence). This CDR3 comprises 16 residues. CDR3 coding DNA: TGTGCCAGTAGTATTACGAGCGGGAGGGTCACAGATACGCAGTATTTT. This encodes CASSITSGRVTDTQYF.

The rearrangement uses TRBV15 and TRBJ2-7, with D perhaps TRBD1 (5 bases). This CDR3 spans 13 amino acids. Trimming stripped 1 base from V and 5 bases from J, with 9 bases between. Germline CDR1 reads LNHNV; CDR2 reads YYDKDF (reference sequence). The CDR3 bases are TGTGCCACCAGCAGAGGTCAGGGCGACGAGCAGTACTTC. This translates into CATSRGQGDEQYF.

The V gene is TRBV2, the J gene TRBJ2-7, with TRBD1 matching 10 bases. Germline CDR1 reads SNHLY; CDR2 reads FYNNEI. With 2 bases clipped from V and 7 bases from J, the junction kept 8 bases outside the gene matches. The CDR3 runs to 15 residues. This chain's CDR3 is CASSEITGQGGEQYF. CDR3 nucleotide sequence: TGTGCCAGCAGTGAAATTACTGGACAGGGGGGGGAGCAGTACTTC.

J is TRBJ2-5 and V is TRBV28; no firm D call. V was clipped by 3 bases and J by 5 bases, with 7 bases between them. This CDR3 contains 12 residues. Germline CDR1 and CDR2: MDHEN and SYDVKM. The CDR3 sequence: CASSFDWETQYF. CDR3 in DNA: TGTGCCAGCAGTTTCGACTGGGAGACCCAGTACTTC.

The gene calls are TRBV7-6 and TRBJ2-2, with a tentative D call TRBD2 (5 bases). The V end was cut by 8 bases, the J end by 7 bases, with 20 bases between. This CDR3 contains 15 residues. Germline V gives CDR1 SGHVS, CDR2 FNYEAQ. CDR3 in DNA: TGTGCCAGCTCGGGGTTCAGCGACGGAGTCGGGGAGCTGTTTTTT. Amino acid sequence: CASSGFSDGVGELFF.

The V call is TRBV7-8, the J call TRBJ2-7, with 9 nucleotides matching TRBD1. Germline CDR1 is SGHVS and CDR2 is FQNEAQ. The CDR3 is 16 amino acids. The V gene end was trimmed by 4 bases and the J gene end by 4 bases; junction bases not matched to a gene: 11. The CDR3: CASSSLNGQGIYEQYF. CDR3 nucleotide sequence: TGTGCCAGCAGCTCGCTAAATGGACAGGGGATTTACGAGCAGTACTTC. Drawing the rest from reference TRBV7-8 and TRBJ2-7, the complete variable domain is GAGVSQSPRYKVAKRGQDVALRCDPISGHVSLFWYQQALGQGPEFLTYFQNEAQLDKSGLPSDRFFAERPEGSVSTLKIQRTQQEDSAVYLCASSSLNGQGIYEQYFGPGTRLTVT.

This sequence joins TRBV4-3 and TRBJ2-7; 7 bases fit TRBD1. The CDR3 loop spans 14 amino acids. In germline, CDR1 is LGHNA, CDR2 YSLEER. V shed 2 bases, J shed 3 bases, and the junction held 4 bases outside the gene matches. CDR3 DNA: TGCGCCAGCAGCCAATTAACAGGGGTCTACGAGCAGTACTTC. It yields the protein CASSQLTGVYEQYF.

This chain joins TRBV29-1 and TRBJ1-3; maybe TRBD1 (6 bases). CDR1 and CDR2 (germline): SQVTM, ANQGSEA. Trimming took 4 bases from V and 3 from J, leaving 10 bases between them. The CDR3 runs 13 residues. The CDR3 DNA reads TGCAGCGTTGGGACAGAGAATGGAAACACCATATATTTT. It specifies CSVGTENGNTIYF. The variable domain in full, with the rest retrieved from reference TRBV29-1 and TRBJ1-3, is SAVISQKPSRDICQRGTSLTIQCQVDSQVTMMFWYRQQPGQSLTLIATANQGSEATYESGFVIDKFPISRPNLTFSTLTVSNMSPEDSSIYLCSVGTENGNTIYFGEGSWLTVV.

V is TRBV5-6 and J is TRBJ1-3; D call uncertain. Germline assignment: CDR1 SGHDT and CDR2 YYEEEE. The CDR3 extends over 14 amino acids. Trimming pared 2 bases from V and 0 bases from J, leaving 6 bases between. The CDR3 reads CASSLPSSGNTIYF. CDR3 in DNA: TGTGCCAGCAGCTTACCTAGCTCTGGAAACACCATATATTTT.

The chain links TRBV25-1 to TRBJ1-2; tentative D call: TRBD1 (5 bases). Trimming took 1 base from V and 6 from J, leaving 12 bases between them. The CDR3 consists of 14 residues. Germline assignment: CDR1 MGHDK and CDR2 SYGVNS. The CDR3 nucleotides read TGTGCCAGCAGTGAATCTGACCCCAGGGATGGCTACACCTTC. Protein sequence: CASSESDPRDGYTF.

The V gene is TRBV5-4, the J gene TRBJ1-1; tentatively, D is TRBD1 (5 bases). This CDR3 is built from 14 residues. With 0 bases removed from V and 4 bases from J, the gap between germline ends came to 10 bases. The germline V gene encodes CDR1 SGHNT and CDR2 YYREEE (reference sequence). CDR3 in amino acids: CASSLVGEGTEAFF. The CDR3 bases are TGTGCCAGCAGCTTGGTAGGGGAAGGCACTGAAGCTTTCTTT.

The V call is TRBV9, the J call TRBJ1-2; 12 bases map to TRBD1. The CDR3 totals 15 residues. Germline CDR1 is SGDLS and CDR2 is YYNGEE. The J segment lost 8 bases and the V segment lost 0 bases, leaving 5 bases of the junction unmatched. The CDR3: CASSVGDRGPWGYTF. CDR3 sequence (DNA): TGTGCCAGCAGCGTAGGGGACAGGGGGCCCTGGGGCTACACCTTC.

The genes are TRBV30 and TRBJ2-1; D perhaps matches TRBD1 (5 bases). The CDR3 sequence is 16 residues long. Germline CDR1 GTSNPN, CDR2 SVGIG (reference sequence). V lost 3 bases, J lost 1 base, and 16 bases lay in between. CDR3 coding DNA: TGTGCCTGGAGCCAAGGAACAGGTCCATCCTACAATGAGCAGTTCTTC. This translates into CAWSQGTGPSYNEQFF.

The V call is TRBV4-2, the J call TRBJ2-1; 7 nucleotides agree with TRBD2. CDR3 length equals 18 residues. The germline gives CDR1 LGHNA, CDR2 YNFKEQ. Trimming took 0 bases from V and 7 from J; bases not matched to a gene: 15. The chain's CDR3 is CASSQEGPTSALGNEQFF. DNA of the CDR3: TGTGCCAGCAGCCAAGAAGGCCCTACTAGCGCCCTAGGGAATGAGCAGTTCTTC.

The chain carries TRBV6-1 and TRBJ1-4; D unclear. The CDR3 consists of 12 residues. V lost 6 bases to trimming and J lost 6 bases, with 8 bases between them. Germline V gene data show CDR1 as MNHNS and CDR2 as SASEGT. CDR3 amino acids: CASSWADEKLFF. The CDR3 bases are TGTGCCAGCAGCTGGGCCGATGAAAAACTGTTTTTT.

The gene calls are TRBV7-2 and TRBJ2-3; maybe TRBD2 (5 bases). V was cut by 10 bases and J by 4 bases, with 24 bases left in between. This CDR3 is built from 16 residues. Germline CDR1 reads SGHTA; CDR2 reads FQGNSA. In DNA form, the CDR3 reads TGTGCCACCGGCCACCGCCGGAGGTCGTTTGCAGATACGCAGTATTTT. Translation gives CATGHRRRSFADTQYF.

This chain joins TRBV7-8 and TRBJ2-1, with 11 bases lining up with TRBD2. The CDR3 runs to 15 residues. V was pared by 3 bases and J by 6 bases, with 4 bases of the junction left unmatched. Germline CDR1 is SGHVS and CDR2 is FQNEAQ. As DNA, the CDR3 is TGTGCCAGCAGCTTTGGGACTAGCGGATTCAATGAGCAGTTCTTC. Its protein product is CASSFGTSGFNEQFF.

The chain combines TRBV6-5 with TRBJ1-2, with D possibly TRBD1 on 6 matching bases. CDR1 and CDR2 from the germline V gene are MNHEY and SVGAGI. CDR3 length equals 15 residues. With 4 bases removed from V and 1 base from J, the gap between germline ends came to 13 bases. The CDR3 region is CASSLTGSFNYGYTF. The CDR3 DNA reads TGTGCCAGCAGTTTGACAGGCTCATTTAACTATGGCTACACCTTC.

The V gene is TRBV5-1, the J gene TRBJ2-1, with 7 bases aligning to TRBD2. J lost 3 bases, V lost 0 bases, and 3 bases had no gene match. CDR3 length: 15 amino acids. CDR1 SGHRS and CDR2 YFSETQ come from the germline V gene. DNA for the CDR3: TGCGCCAGCAGCTTGGCGGGAGGAGACTACAATGAGCAGTTCTTC. Translating gives CASSLAGGDYNEQFF.

The rearrangement joins TRBV5-6 to TRBJ1-5, with D maybe TRBD1 (6 bases). This CDR3 has 19 amino acids. Trimming removed 4 bases from V and 0 bases from J, with 23 bases in between. Per the germline V gene, CDR1 is SGHDT and CDR2 is YYEEEE. Written as DNA, the CDR3 is TGTGCCAGCAGCCCGTCCCGGGGACATATCGAATATAGCAATCAGCCCCAGCATTTT. Amino acids: CASSPSRGHIEYSNQPQHF.

The V and J genes are TRBV5-6 and TRBJ2-5; D is perhaps TRBD1 (5 bases). Looked up from germline, CDR1 is SGHDT and CDR2 is YYEEEE. This CDR3 region has 15 residues. Trimming left V 2 bases short and J 6 bases short, with 17 bases between. The CDR3 DNA reads as TGTGCCAGCAGCTTTGTAACAGGTCAATGGAAGACCCAGTACTTC. It translates to CASSFVTGQWKTQYF. The full variable domain, rest sourced from reference TRBV5-6 and TRBJ2-5, is DAGVTQSPTHLIKTRGQQVTLRCSPKSGHDTVSWYQQALGQGPQFIFQYYEEEERQRGNFPDRFSGHQFPNYSSELNVNALLLGDSALYLCASSFVTGQWKTQYFGPGTRLLVL.

The chain carries TRBV27 and TRBJ1-5; no firm D call. This CDR3 is 13 amino acids long. Trimming pared 5 bases from V and 9 bases from J, leaving 14 bases between. In germline, CDR1 is MNHEY, CDR2 SMNVEV (reference sequence). The CDR3 DNA reads TGTGCCAGCAGTGAGATATCCCACTGGCCCCAGCATTTT. Translation: CASSEISHWPQHF.

The table lists this clone with a count of one. This chain joins TRBV9 and TRBJ2-5; 7 nucleotides match TRBD1. The V and J ends lost 0 bases and 3 bases, in that order; junction bases with no gene match: 5. The CDR3 runs to 15 residues. Germline loops: CDR1 SGDLS, CDR2 YYNGEE. The CDR3 is CASSVEGDSKETQYF. The CDR3 DNA is TGTGCCAGCAGCGTAGAGGGGGACAGTAAAGAGACCCAGTACTTC.

The chain combines TRBV5-1 with TRBJ2-7; 11 bases agree with TRBD1. There are 15 residues in the CDR3. V dropped 1 base and J dropped 7; count of bases not matched to a gene: 7. From germline, CDR1 is SGHRS and CDR2 YFSETQ. The CDR3 loop is CASSLFGQGAREQYF. CDR3 nucleotides: TGCGCCAGCAGCTTGTTCGGACAGGGGGCTCGAGAGCAGTACTTC.

The V call is TRBV30, the J call TRBJ2-1, with D tentatively TRBD2 (6 bases). The length of the CDR3 is 13 residues. V was trimmed by 0 bases and J by 6 bases, leaving 9 bases between them. Germline V gives CDR1 GTSNPN, CDR2 SVGIG (reference sequence). CDR3 residues: CAWSVGGSNEQFF. In DNA form, the CDR3 reads TGTGCCTGGAGTGTTGGGGGGAGCAATGAGCAGTTCTTC.

This chain links TRBV7-8 with TRBJ2-2; tentatively, D is TRBD1 (5 bases). Germline CDR1 and CDR2: SGHVS and FQNEAQ. The CDR3 consists of 14 residues. V was clipped by 5 bases and J by 1 base, with 8 bases between them. CDR3 protein: CASSKDRNTGELFF. The CDR3 DNA reads TGTGCCAGCAGCAAAGACAGGAACACCGGGGAGCTGTTTTTT.

This chain links TRBV4-3 with TRBJ2-1; 7 bases map to TRBD2. The V segment lost 4 bases and the J segment 10 bases; nucleotides outside the gene matches: 10. CDR1 is LGHNA and CDR2 is YSLEER in the germline V gene. The CDR3 totals 14 residues. Here the CDR3 DNA reads TGCGCCAGCAGCCTATTTACTAGCGCGACCGAGCAGTTCTTC. It codes for CASSLFTSATEQFF.